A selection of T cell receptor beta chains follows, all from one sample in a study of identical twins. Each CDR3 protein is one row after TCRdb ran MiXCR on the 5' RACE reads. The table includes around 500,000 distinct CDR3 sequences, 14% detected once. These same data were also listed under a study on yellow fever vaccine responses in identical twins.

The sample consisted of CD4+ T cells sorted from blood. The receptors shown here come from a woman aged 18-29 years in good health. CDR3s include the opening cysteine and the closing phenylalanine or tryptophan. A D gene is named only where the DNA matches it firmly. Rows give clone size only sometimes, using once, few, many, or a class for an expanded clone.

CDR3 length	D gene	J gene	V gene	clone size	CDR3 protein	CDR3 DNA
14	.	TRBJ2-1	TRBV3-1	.	CASSPRTGHNEQFF	TGTGCCAGCAGCCCCAGAACCGGACACAATGAGCAGTTCTTC
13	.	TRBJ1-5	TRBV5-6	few	CASSLVGDQPQHF	TGTGCCAGCAGCTTGGTAGGGGATCAGCCCCAGCATTTT
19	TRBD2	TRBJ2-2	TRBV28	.	CARSLPLGLASGSTGELFF	TGTGCCCGCAGTTTACCCCTGGGACTAGCTAGCGGGAGCACCGGGGAGCTGTTTTTT
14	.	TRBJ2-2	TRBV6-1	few	CASIGLANTGELFF	TGTGCCAGCATTGGGCTAGCGAACACCGGGGAGCTGTTTTTT
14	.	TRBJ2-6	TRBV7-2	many	CASSLRSGANVLTF	TGTGCCAGCAGCTTAAGGTCTGGGGCCAACGTCCTGACTTTC
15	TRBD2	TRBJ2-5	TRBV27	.	CASSGVGLAVKTQYF	TGTGCCAGCAGTGGAGTAGGACTAGCGGTAAAGACCCAGTACTTC
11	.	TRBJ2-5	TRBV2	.	CASSGDSWQYF	TGTGCCAGCAGTGGAGATAGTTGGCAGTACTTC
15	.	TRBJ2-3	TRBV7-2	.	CASSLASGKGDTQYF	TGTGCCAGCAGCTTAGCGTCAGGGAAGGGGGATACGCAGTATTTT
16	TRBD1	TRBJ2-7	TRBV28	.	CASSLYGPDRGYEQYF	TGTGCCAGCAGTTTATACGGTCCGGACAGGGGGTACGAGCAGTACTTC
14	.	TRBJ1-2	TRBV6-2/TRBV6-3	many	CASSATGSNYGYTF	TGTGCCAGCAGCGCGACAGGATCCAACTATGGCTACACCTTC
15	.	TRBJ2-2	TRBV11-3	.	CASSSIDSHTGELFF	TGTGCCAGCAGCTCCATCGACAGTCACACCGGGGAGCTGTTTTTT
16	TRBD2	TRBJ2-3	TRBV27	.	CASSREGRLDSDTQYF	TGTGCCAGCAGCCGGGAGGGCCGACTAGACTCAGATACGCAGTATTTT
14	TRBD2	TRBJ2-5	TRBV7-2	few	CASSLLPSGRAEYF	TGTGCCAGCAGCTTATTACCTAGCGGGAGGGCAGAGTACTTC
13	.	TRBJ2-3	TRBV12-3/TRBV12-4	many	CASRRDPTDTQYF	TGTGCCAGCAGACGGGACCCCACAGATACGCAGTATTTT
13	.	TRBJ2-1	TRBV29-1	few	CSVGTRVGNEQFF	TGCAGCGTTGGGACCCGAGTTGGTAATGAGCAGTTCTTC
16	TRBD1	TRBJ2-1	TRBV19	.	CASSIIQGALYNEQFF	TGTGCCAGTAGTATTATACAGGGGGCCCTTTACAATGAGCAGTTCTTC
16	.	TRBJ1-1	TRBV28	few	CASSLWGSNLNTEAFF	TGTGCCAGCAGTTTGTGGGGCAGCAACTTGAACACTGAAGCTTTCTTT
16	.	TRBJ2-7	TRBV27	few	CASSLTSGLGSYEQYF	TGTGCCAGCAGTTTAACTTCGGGGTTGGGAAGCTACGAGCAGTACTTC
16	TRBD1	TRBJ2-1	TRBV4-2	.	CASSQAPGQGYNEQFF	TGTGCCAGCAGCCAAGCCCCGGGACAGGGATACAATGAGCAGTTCTTC
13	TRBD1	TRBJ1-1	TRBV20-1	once	CSAGSGGRTEAFF	TGCAGTGCTGGATCAGGGGGCCGGACTGAAGCTTTCTTT
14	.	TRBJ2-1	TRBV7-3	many	CASSLTGPNNEQFF	TGTGCCAGCAGCTTAACAGGGCCTAACAATGAGCAGTTCTTC
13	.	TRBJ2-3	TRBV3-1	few	CASSQEVTATMYF	TGTGCCAGCAGCCAAGAGGTGACGGCAACTATGTATTTT
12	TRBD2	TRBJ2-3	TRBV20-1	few	CSAVGGADTQYF	TGCAGTGCTGTCGGGGGGGCAGATACGCAGTATTTT
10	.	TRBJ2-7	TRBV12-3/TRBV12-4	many	CASSLDEQYF	TGTGCCAGCAGTTTAGACGAGCAGTACTTC
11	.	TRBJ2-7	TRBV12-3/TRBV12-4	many	CASSSTHEQYF	TGTGCCAGCAGTTCCACCCACGAGCAGTACTTC
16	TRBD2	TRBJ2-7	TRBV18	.	CASSRVGLADSYEQYF	TGTGCCAGCTCACGAGTGGGACTAGCGGACTCCTACGAGCAGTACTTC
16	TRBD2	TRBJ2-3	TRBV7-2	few	CASSRSSGGRTDTQYF	TGTGCCAGCAGCCGATCTAGCGGGGGACGCACAGATACGCAGTATTTT
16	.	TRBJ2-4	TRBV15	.	CATSSEDLDAKNIQYF	TGTGCCACCAGCAGTGAGGACCTAGACGCCAAAAACATTCAGTACTTC
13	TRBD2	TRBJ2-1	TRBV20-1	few	CSASLTSSGEQFF	TGCAGTGCTTCCTTGACTAGCTCGGGGGAGCAGTTCTTC
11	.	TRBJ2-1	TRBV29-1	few	CSASSVGEQFF	TGCAGCGCCTCTAGCGTAGGTGAGCAGTTCTTC
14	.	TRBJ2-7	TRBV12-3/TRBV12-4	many	CASSLTGASYEQYF	TGTGCCAGCAGTTTAACCGGGGCGTCCTACGAGCAGTACTTC
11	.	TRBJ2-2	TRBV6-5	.	CASSSLGELFF	TGTGCCAGCTCCTCCCTCGGGGAGCTGTTTTTT
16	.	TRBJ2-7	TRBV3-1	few	CASRPSTGGPSYEQYF	TGTGCCAGCAGGCCCTCCACCGGGGGACCCTCCTACGAGCAGTACTTC
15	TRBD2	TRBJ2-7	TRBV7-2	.	CASSLGLAGEYEQYF	TGTGCCAGCAGCCTTGGACTAGCGGGAGAGTACGAGCAGTACTTC
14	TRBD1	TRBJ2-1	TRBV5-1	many	CASSLDDRGNEQFF	TGCGCCAGCAGCTTGGACGACAGGGGCAATGAGCAGTTCTTC
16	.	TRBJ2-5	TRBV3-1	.	CASSQVTQGVSETQYF	TGTGCCAGCAGCCAAGTAACTCAAGGGGTTTCAGAGACCCAGTACTTC
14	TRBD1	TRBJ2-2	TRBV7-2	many	CASSLAGGIGELFF	TGTGCCAGCAGCTTAGCAGGGGGCATCGGGGAGCTGTTTTTT
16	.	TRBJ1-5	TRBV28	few	CASIITGTYSNQPQHF	TGTGCCAGCATCATCACAGGGACCTATAGCAATCAGCCCCAGCATTTT
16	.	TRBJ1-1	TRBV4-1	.	CASSQAPTALNTEAFF	TGCGCCAGCAGCCAAGCTCCGACAGCCTTGAACACTGAAGCTTTCTTT
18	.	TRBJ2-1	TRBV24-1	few	CATSDSRTSASGRNEQFF	TGTGCCACCAGTGACTCCCGAACGTCGGCCAGCGGGCGGAATGAGCAGTTCTTC
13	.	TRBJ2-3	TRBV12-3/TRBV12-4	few	CASRLRTPGTQYF	TGTGCCAGCAGACTACGCACCCCGGGTACGCAGTATTTT
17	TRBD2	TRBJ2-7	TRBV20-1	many	CSARDPSSASGAYEQYF	TGCAGTGCTAGAGATCCTTCGTCGGCTAGCGGAGCCTACGAGCAGTACTTC
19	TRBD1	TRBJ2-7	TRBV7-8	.	CASTNLGTGETLHSYEQYF	TGTGCCAGCACCAACTTAGGGACAGGGGAGACCTTACACTCCTACGAGCAGTACTTC
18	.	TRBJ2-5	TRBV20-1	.	CSAALPPGLRVGVETQYF	TGCAGTGCCGCCCTACCCCCGGGACTCAGGGTGGGGGTTGAGACCCAGTACTTC
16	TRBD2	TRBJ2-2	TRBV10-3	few	CAISESEREGPGELFF	TGTGCCATCAGTGAGTCGGAGCGGGAGGGACCCGGGGAGCTGTTTTTT
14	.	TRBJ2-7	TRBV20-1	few	CSANPGRLSYEQYF	TGCAGTGCAAACCCGGGACGGTTGTCCTACGAGCAGTACTTC
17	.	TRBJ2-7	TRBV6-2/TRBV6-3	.	CASRIALLGGTRYEQYF	TGTGCCAGCAGGATTGCCCTTCTGGGGGGTACTCGGTACGAGCAGTACTTC
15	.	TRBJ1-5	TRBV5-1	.	CASSLDPGAGQPQHF	TGCGCCAGCAGCTTGGATCCGGGGGCTGGACAGCCCCAGCATTTT
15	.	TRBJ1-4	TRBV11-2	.	CASSVEQARGEKLFF	TGTGCCAGCAGCGTGGAACAGGCTCGCGGGGAAAAACTGTTTTTT
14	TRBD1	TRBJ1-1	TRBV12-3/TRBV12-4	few	CASTPDRMNTEAFF	TGTGCCAGCACCCCGGACAGGATGAACACTGAAGCTTTCTTT